This TCR beta chain was observed in a study of T cell responses to AZD1222 COVID-19 vaccine. Study details: Both about-4-week and about-12-week second-dose recipients were combined.

The assay was immunoSEQ multiplex PCR, and TCRdb's table has in-frame clones only and misses some. The data show some 54,000 clones, about 90% seen once. The CDR3 runs to 16 residues. V was clipped by 2 bases and J by 5 bases; unmatched bases: 5. Germline V gene sequence: CDR1 SGDLS, CDR2 YYNGEE. The specimen comprised peripheral blood, sampled on day 0 of AZD1222 vaccination. The rearrangement uses TRBV9 and TRBJ2-1, with TRBD2 matching over 12 bases. This clonotype was obtained from an adult in good health. The chain's CDR3 is CASSVLAGGPHNEQFF. The CDR3 nucleotides are TGTGCCAGCAGCGTCCTAGCGGGAGGGCCTCACAATGAGCAGTTCTTC.